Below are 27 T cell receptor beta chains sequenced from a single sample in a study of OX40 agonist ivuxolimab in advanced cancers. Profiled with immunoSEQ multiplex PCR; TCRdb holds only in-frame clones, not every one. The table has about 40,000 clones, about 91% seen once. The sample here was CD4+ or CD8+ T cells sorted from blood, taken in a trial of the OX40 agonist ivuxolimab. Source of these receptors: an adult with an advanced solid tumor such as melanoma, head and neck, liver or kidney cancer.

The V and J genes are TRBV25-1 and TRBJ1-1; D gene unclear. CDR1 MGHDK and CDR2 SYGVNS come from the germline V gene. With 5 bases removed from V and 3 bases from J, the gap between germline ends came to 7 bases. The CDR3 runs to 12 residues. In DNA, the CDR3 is TGTGCCAGCAGTTACGGAGACACTGAAGCTTTCTTT. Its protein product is CASSYGDTEAFF.

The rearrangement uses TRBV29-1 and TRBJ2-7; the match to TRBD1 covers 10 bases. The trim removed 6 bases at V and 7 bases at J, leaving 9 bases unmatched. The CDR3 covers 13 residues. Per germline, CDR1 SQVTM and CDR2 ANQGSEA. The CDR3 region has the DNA TGCAGCGTGTTACGACAGGGGGCGCGGGAGCAGTACTTC. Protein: CSVLRQGAREQYF.

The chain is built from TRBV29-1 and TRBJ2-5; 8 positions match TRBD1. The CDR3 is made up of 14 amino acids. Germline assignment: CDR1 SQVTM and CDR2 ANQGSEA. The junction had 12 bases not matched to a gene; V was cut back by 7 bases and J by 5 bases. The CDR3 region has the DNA TGCAGCGGTGGGGCGGACAGGGTCACGGAGACCCAGTACTTC. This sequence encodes CSGGADRVTETQYF. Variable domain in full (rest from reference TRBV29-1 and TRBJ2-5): SAVISQKPSRDICQRGTSLTIQCQVDSQVTMMFWYRQQPGQSLTLIATANQGSEATYESGFVIDKFPISRPNLTFSTLTVSNMSPEDSSIYLCSGGADRVTETQYFGPGTRLLVL.

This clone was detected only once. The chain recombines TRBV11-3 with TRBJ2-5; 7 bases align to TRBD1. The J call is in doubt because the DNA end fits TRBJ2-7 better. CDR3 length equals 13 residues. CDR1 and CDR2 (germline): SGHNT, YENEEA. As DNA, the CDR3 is TGTGCCAGCAGCAGACGGGACAGCTACGAGCAGTACTTC. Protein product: CASSRRDSYEQYF.

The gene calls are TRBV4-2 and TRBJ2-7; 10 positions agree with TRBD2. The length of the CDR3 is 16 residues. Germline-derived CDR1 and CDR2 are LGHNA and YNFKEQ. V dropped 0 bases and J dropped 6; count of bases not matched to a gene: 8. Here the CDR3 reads CASSQELGLAGAEQYF. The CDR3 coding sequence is TGTGCCAGCAGCCAAGAGTTAGGGCTAGCGGGAGCCGAGCAGTACTTC.

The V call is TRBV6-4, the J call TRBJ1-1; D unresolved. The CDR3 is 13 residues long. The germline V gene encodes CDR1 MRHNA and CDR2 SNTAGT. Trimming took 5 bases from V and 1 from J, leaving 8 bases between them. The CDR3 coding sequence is TGTGCCAGCAGTCACGACAAGAACACTGAAGCTTTCTTT. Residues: CASSHDKNTEAFF.

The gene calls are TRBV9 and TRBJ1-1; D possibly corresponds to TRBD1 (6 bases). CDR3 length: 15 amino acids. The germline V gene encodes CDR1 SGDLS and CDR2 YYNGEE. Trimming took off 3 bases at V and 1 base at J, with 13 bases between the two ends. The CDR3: CASSASGAPNTEAFF. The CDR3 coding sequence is TGTGCCAGCAGCGCCTCAGGGGCCCCGAACACTGAAGCTTTCTTT.

The CDR3 sequence: CASSFQGSSYEQYF. CDR3 in DNA: TGTGCCAGCAGCTTTCAGGGAAGCTCCTACGAGCAGTACTTC. The chain employs TRBV7-2 and TRBJ2-7; a possible D gene is TRBD1 (5 bases). Germline V gene sequence: CDR1 SGHTA, CDR2 FQGNSA. Trimming took off 3 bases at V and 0 bases at J, with 9 bases between the two ends. CDR3 length equals 14 residues.

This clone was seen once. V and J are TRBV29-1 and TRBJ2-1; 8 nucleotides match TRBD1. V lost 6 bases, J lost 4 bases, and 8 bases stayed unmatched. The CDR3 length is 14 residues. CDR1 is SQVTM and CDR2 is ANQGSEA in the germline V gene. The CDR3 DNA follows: TGCAGCGTACAGACAGGGGATCGATACAATGAGCAGTTCTTC. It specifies CSVQTGDRYNEQFF.

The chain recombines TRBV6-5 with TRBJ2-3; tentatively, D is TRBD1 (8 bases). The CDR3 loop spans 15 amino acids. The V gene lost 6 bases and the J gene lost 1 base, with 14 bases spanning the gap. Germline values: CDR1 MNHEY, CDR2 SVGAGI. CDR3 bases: TGTGCCAGCAGACCACAGGGGGGGGGCACAGATACGCAGTATTTT. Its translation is CASRPQGGGTDTQYF.

The CDR3 here is CASSSPRHEKLFF. The CDR3 nucleotides read TGTGCCAGCAGCTCGCCACGTCATGAAAAACTGTTTTTT. This chain connects TRBV7-9 to TRBJ1-4; D not resolved. V dropped 4 bases and J dropped 6 bases, with 9 bases sitting between them. CDR1 SEHNR and CDR2 FQNEAQ come from the germline V gene (reference sequence). The CDR3 consists of 13 residues. Full variable domain (remainder filled in from reference TRBV7-9 and TRBJ1-4): DTGVSQNPRHKITKRGQNVTFRCDPISEHNRLYWYRQTLGQGPEFLTYFQNEAQLEKSRLLSDRFSAERPKGSFSTLEIQRTEQGDSAMYLCASSSPRHEKLFFGSGTQLSVL.

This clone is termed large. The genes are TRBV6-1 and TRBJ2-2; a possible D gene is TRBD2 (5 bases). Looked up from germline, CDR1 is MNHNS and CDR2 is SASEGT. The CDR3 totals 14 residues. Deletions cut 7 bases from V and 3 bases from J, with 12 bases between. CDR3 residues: CASNMGADTGELFF. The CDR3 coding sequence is TGTGCCAGCAATATGGGAGCCGACACCGGGGAGCTGTTTTTT.

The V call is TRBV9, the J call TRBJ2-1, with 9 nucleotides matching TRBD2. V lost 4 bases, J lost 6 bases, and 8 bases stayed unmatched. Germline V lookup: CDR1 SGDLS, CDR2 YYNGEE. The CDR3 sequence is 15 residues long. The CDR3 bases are TGTGCCAGCAGCCCCCATCCGGGACTAGCCAATGAGCAGTTCTTC. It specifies CASSPHPGLANEQFF.

Written as DNA, the CDR3 is TGTGCCAGCAGCGTAACAGGGACCGGCGAGCAGTACTTC. Its protein product is CASSVTGTGEQYF. V gene TRBV9 combines with J gene TRBJ2-7; D may be TRBD1 (6 bases). The CDR3 has 13 residues. The ends were cut back, 1 base at V and 6 bases at J, with 11 bases in the middle. The germline CDR1 and CDR2 sequences are SGDLS and YYNGEE.

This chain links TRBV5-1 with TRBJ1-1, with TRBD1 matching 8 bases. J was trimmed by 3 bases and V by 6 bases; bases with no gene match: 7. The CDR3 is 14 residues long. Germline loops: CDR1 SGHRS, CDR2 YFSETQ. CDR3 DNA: TGCGCCAGCATCCAGGGGGCGGAGGACACTGAAGCTTTCTTT. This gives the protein CASIQGAEDTEAFF.

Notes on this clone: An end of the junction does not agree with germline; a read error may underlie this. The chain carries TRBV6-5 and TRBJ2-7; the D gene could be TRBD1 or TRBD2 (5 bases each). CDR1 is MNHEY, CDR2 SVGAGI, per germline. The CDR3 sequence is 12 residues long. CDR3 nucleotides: TGTGCCAGCAGGCCAGAGGGGAGCGAGGAGTACTTC. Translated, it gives CASRPEGSEEYF.

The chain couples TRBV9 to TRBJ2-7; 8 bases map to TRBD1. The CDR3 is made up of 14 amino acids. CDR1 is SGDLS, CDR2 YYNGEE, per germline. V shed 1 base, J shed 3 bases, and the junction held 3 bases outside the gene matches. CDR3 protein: CASSVTGQGYEQYF. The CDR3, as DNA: TGTGCCAGCAGCGTAACAGGACAGGGCTACGAGCAGTACTTC.

The CDR3 loop is CASSWDKTYFNQPQHF. CDR3 DNA: TGTGCCAGCAGCTGGGACAAAACGTACTTCAATCAGCCCCAGCATTTT. The chain uses TRBV28 and TRBJ1-5; perhaps TRBD1 as D (6 bases). V was clipped by 6 bases and J by 3 bases, with 18 bases between them. The germline gives CDR1 MDHEN, CDR2 SYDVKM. This CDR3 has 16 residues.

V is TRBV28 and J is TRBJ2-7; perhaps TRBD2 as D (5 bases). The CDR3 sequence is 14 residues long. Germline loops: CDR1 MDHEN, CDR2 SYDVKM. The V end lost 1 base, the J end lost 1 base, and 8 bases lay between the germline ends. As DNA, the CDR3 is TGTGCCAGCAGTTTATCCGGCGGGTCCTACGAGCAGTACTTC. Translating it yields CASSLSGGSYEQYF.

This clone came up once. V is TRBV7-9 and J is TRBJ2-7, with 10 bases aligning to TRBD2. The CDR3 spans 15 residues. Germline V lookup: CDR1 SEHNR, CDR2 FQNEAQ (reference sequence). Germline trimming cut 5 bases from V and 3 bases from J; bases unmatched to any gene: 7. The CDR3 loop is CASSAEGLAYYEQYF. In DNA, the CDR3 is TGTGCCAGCAGCGCAGAGGGACTAGCGTACTACGAGCAGTACTTC. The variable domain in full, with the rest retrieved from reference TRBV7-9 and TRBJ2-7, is DTGVSQNPRHKITKRGQNVTFRCDPISEHNRLYWYRQTLGQGPEFLTYFQNEAQLEKSRLLSDRFSAERPKGSFSTLEIQRTEQGDSAMYLCASSAEGLAYYEQYFGPGTRLTVT.

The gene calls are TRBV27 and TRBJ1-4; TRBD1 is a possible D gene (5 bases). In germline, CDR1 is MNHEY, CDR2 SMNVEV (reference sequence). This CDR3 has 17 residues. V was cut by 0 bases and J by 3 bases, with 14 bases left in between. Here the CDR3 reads CASSLSPGGRPNEKLFF. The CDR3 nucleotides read TGTGCCAGCAGTTTATCCCCCGGGGGTCGGCCTAATGAAAAACTGTTTTTT.

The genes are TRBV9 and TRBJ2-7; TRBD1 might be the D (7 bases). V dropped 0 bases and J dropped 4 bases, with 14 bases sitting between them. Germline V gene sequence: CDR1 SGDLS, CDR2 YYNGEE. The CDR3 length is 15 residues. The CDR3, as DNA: TGTGCCAGCAGCGTAGATTCGGCAGGGGGGTACGAGCAGTACTTC. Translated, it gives CASSVDSAGGYEQYF.

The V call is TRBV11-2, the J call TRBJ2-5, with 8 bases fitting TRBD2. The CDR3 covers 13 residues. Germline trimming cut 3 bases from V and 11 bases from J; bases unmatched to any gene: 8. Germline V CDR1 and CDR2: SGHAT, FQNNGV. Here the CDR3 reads CASSFSTSEVQYF. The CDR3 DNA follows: TGTGCCAGCAGCTTCTCGACTAGCGAGGTTCAGTACTTC.

The CDR3 coding sequence is TGTGCCAGCAGCGCGTTTATCACAGATACGCAGTATTTT. Encoded protein: CASSAFITDTQYF. The chain employs TRBV9 and TRBJ2-3; no clear D gene. CDR3 length: 13 amino acids. Trimming took off 3 bases at V and 2 bases at J, with 7 bases between the two ends. Germline lookup yields CDR1 SGDLS and CDR2 YYNGEE.

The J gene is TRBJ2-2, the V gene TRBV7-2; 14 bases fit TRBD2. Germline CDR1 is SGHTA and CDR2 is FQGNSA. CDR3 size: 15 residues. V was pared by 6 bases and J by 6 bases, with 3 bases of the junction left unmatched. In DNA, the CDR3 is TGTGCCAGCAGGGGACTAGCGGGAGTTGCCGGGGAGCTGTTTTTT. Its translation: CASRGLAGVAGELFF.

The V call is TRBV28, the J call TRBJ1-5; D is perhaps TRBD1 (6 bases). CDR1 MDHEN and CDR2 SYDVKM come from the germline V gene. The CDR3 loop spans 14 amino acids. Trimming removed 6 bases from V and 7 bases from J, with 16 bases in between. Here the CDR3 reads CASRPGGFYQPQHF. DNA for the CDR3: TGTGCCAGCAGGCCCGGGGGCTTCTACCAGCCCCAGCATTTT. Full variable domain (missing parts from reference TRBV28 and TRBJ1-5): DVKVTQSSRYLVKRTGEKVFLECVQDMDHENMFWYRQDPGLGLRLIYFSYDVKMKEKGDIPEGYSVSREKKERFSLILESASTNQTSMYLCASRPGGFYQPQHFGDGTRLSIL.

The CDR3, as DNA: TGTGCCAGCAGTGCCAGCGGGACTACCTACGAGCAGTACTTC. Residues: CASSASGTTYEQYF. V usage is TRBV2 and J usage is TRBJ2-7; 7 positions match TRBD2. The CDR3 totals 14 residues. Trimming took 4 bases from V and 2 from J; bases not matched to a gene: 5. Germline CDR1 reads SNHLY; CDR2 reads FYNNEI.